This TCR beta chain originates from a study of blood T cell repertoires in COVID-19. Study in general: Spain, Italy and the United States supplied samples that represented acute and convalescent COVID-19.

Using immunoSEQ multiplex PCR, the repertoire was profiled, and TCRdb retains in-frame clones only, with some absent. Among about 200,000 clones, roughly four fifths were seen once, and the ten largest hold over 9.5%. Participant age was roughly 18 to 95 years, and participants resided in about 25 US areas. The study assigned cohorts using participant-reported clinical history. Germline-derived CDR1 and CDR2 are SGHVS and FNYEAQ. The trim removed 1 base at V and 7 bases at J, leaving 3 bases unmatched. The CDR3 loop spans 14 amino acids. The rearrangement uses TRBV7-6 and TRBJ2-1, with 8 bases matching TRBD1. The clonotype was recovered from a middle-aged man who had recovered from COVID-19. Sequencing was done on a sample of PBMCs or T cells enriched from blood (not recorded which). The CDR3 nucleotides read TGTGCCAGCAGCTTAGGGACAGGGAGAAATGAGCAGTTCTTC. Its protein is CASSLGTGRNEQFF. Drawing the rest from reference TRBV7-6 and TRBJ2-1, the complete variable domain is GAGVSQSPRYKVTKRGQDVALRCDPISGHVSLYWYRQALGQGPEFLTYFNYEAQQDKSGLPNDRFSAERPEGSISTLTIQRTEQRDSAMYRCASSLGTGRNEQFFGPGTRLTVL.